The 14 T cell receptor delta chains listed next were all sequenced from one sample in a study of γδ T cells in repeated Plasmodium falciparum infection. TCRdb re-identified clones in the multiplex PCR reads via CATT. The sample contains tens of thousands of delta-chain clones, about 2% of which appear only once. Flow sorting of PBMC yielded separate Vgamma9/Vdelta2+ and Vdelta2-negative gammadelta T cell populations for bulk repertoire analysis. The sequenced material came from gamma-delta T cells from blood. The receptors stem from a pool of human donors (malaria-infected and uninfected, not separated).

This clone was observed a few times. The protein that TCRdb holds for this DNA derives from a much larger clone and differs from the translated DNA at residue 12, which likely indicates a read error; the protein shown here is translated from the DNA. This sequence joins TRDV2 and TRDJ1, with 7 bases that match TRDD3. No J gene was available from TCRdb, and it was assigned here by a germline match of the DNA. The CDR3 covers 15 residues. The germline CDR1 and CDR2 sequences are GEAIGNYY and EKD. The CDR3 nucleotides are TGTGCCTGTGACACCGTCGGGGATAAGGCAGATAGACTCATCTTT. This encodes CACDTVGDKADRLIF.

Notes on this clone: This probably arose from a read error, given a far larger clone one base away. In the same sample, other DNA sequences code for this CDR3. The chain is built from TRDV3 and TRDJ1, with D possibly matching TRDD3 (5 bases). Since TCRdb gives no J gene, matching the DNA to germline was used here to assign it. This CDR3 spans 14 amino acids. V shed 2 bases and J shed 5 bases, with 18 bases lying between them. Germline V gene data show CDR1 as TVYSNPD and CDR2 as GDNSRS (reference sequence). In nucleotides, the CDR3 is TGTGCCTTTTTCGGGGGGTACGCGTGGGATAAACTCATCTTT. Its protein product is CAFFGGYAWDKLIF.

This clone came up many times. The mismatch at residue 11 between this DNA's translation and the TCRdb protein of a much larger clone likely reflects a read error; the protein shown is translated from the DNA. The V call is TRDV2, the J call TRDJ1; D possibly corresponds to TRDD3 (5 bases). TCRdb lists no J gene, so it was determined here by aligning the DNA to germline. The CDR3 length is 19 residues. Trimming pared 0 bases from V and 0 bases from J, leaving 22 bases between. The germline V gene encodes CDR1 GEAIGNYY and CDR2 EKD. CDR3 coding DNA: TGTGCCTGTGACACCGTCTCGGGGGGGTCCTCGAGCCACACCGATAAACTCATCTTT. Its translation: CACDTVSGGSSSHTDKLIF.

This clone was detected only a few times. This is likely an artifact of a read error, given a far larger clone one base away. The identical CDR3 is also encoded by other nucleotide sequences in the sample. There is no J gene call, but TRDV1 is given as the V gene; TRDD3 is the table's D call and was not checked against the DNA. CDR1 TSWWSYY and CDR2 QGS come from the germline V gene. This CDR3 has 20 amino acids. The CDR3 reads CALGDPHFPLSYWPVRPLIF. For the CDR3, the DNA is TGTGCTCTTGGGGATCCTCATTTTCCTCTCTCGTACTGGCCCGTTAGACCCCTAATCTTT.

Concerning this clone itself: TCRdb shows a much larger clone's protein in place of this DNA's translation, and the two differ at residue 5, likely through a read error; the protein shown is translated from the DNA. V is TRDV2 and J is TRDJ1; no clear D gene. Because TCRdb records no J gene, it was assigned here through a match of the DNA to germline. Germline V gene sequence: CDR1 GEAIGNYY, CDR2 EKD. The ends were cut back, 2 bases at V and 1 base at J, with 7 bases in the middle. The CDR3 loop spans 13 amino acids. The CDR3 here is CACDRGATDKLIF. CDR3 nucleotides: TGTGCCTGTGACAGAGGGGCCACCGATAAACTCATCTTT.

This clone was recorded at least ten times. CDR3 sequence (DNA): TGTGCTCTTGGGGAAACCGGACGTCCCGATGTACTGGGGGATATTAAACTCATCTTT. This codes for CALGETGRPDVLGDIKLIF. V and J are TRDV1 and TRDJ1, with 11 bases that match TRDD3. From germline, CDR1 is TSWWSYY and CDR2 QGS. Trimming at V came to 2 bases and at J to 7 bases, leaving 18 bases not matched to a gene. The CDR3 has 19 amino acids.

This clone was seen more than once but under ten times. The amino acid sequence in TCRdb belongs to a much larger clone and departs from this DNA's translation at residue 6, likely a sequencing read error; the sequence shown is translated from the DNA. This rearrangement joins TRDV1 to TRDJ1; 7 bases match TRDD3. TCRdb leaves out the J gene; it was filled in here by matching the DNA to germline. From germline, CDR1 is TSWWSYY and CDR2 QGS. V shed 2 bases, J shed 0 bases, and the junction held 27 bases outside the gene matches. The CDR3 consists of 23 residues. CDR3 residues: CALGEIHFYSRGIHPQYTDKLIF. The CDR3 DNA sequence: TGTGCTCTTGGGGAAATTCATTTCTACAGCCGGGGGATCCACCCCCAATACACCGATAAACTCATCTTT.

This clone appeared many times. This DNA's translation differs at residue 14 from TCRdb's protein, which comes from a much larger clone; a read error is likely, and the protein shown is translated from the DNA. This rearrangement joins TRDV2 to TRDJ1, with 8 bases matching TRDD3. As TCRdb names no J gene, one was assigned here on the basis of a DNA match to germline. The CDR3 runs to 18 residues. Trimming at V came to 1 base and at J to 6 bases, leaving 18 bases not matched to a gene. Germline V gene sequence: CDR1 GEAIGNYY, CDR2 EKD. CDR3 protein: CACDTVSLGATGDNKLIF. The CDR3 DNA reads as TGTGCCTGTGACACGGTTTCACTGGGGGCTACGGGAGACAATAAACTCATCTTT.

This clone has just a few counts. The translation of this DNA and the TCRdb protein of a much larger clone differ at residue 3, probably owing to a read error; the protein shown here is translated from the DNA. The J gene is TRDJ1, the V gene TRDV1, with 13 bases identical to TRDD3. The J gene, left out of TCRdb, was set here by checking the DNA against germline. The germline CDR1 and CDR2 sequences are TSWWSYY and QGS. The CDR3 spans 23 residues. In DNA form, the CDR3 reads TGTGCTCCTGGGGAACTTACTTACTGGGGGATACGGACCTCCTCTAAGGACACCGATAAACTCATCTTT. Translated: CAPGELTYWGIRTSSKDTDKLIF.

About this clone itself: A read error likely explains this, since a far larger clone differs by one base. The identical CDR3 is also encoded by other nucleotide sequences in the sample. CDR3 residues: CAFRFLLGLYTDKLIF. The CDR3, as DNA: TGTGCCTTTCGCTTCCTACTAGGACTGTACACAGATAAACTCATCTTT. The chain recombines TRDV3 with TRDJ1; 8 nucleotides align to TRDD2. TCRdb gives no J gene; it was assigned here by matching the DNA to germline. From germline, CDR1 is TVYSNPD and CDR2 GDNSRS (reference sequence). This CDR3 contains 16 residues.

Comment on this clone: The protein that TCRdb holds for this DNA derives from a much larger clone and differs from the translated DNA at residue 17, which likely indicates a read error; the protein shown here is translated from the DNA. The V gene is TRDV1, the J gene TRDJ1, with TRDD3 identical over 12 bases. The J gene was missing in TCRdb and was found by matching the end of the DNA to germline. This CDR3 spans 21 amino acids. CDR1 and CDR2 (germline): TSWWSYY, QGS. The chain's CDR3 is CALGHIQPYWGIQGMTEKLIF. The CDR3, as DNA: TGTGCTCTTGGGCATATCCAGCCCTACTGGGGGATACAGGGTATGACCGAGAAACTCATCTTT.

Points on this clone: A far larger clone is only one base removed, so a read error is likely. The sample carries other DNA sequences with the same CDR3. The chain carries TRDV3 and TRDJ1; 7 bases agree with TRDD2. The J gene was not available in TCRdb and was assigned here by matching the DNA to germline segments. Looked up from germline, CDR1 is TVYSNPD and CDR2 is GDNSRS (reference sequence). With 0 bases clipped from V and 0 bases from J, the junction kept 25 bases outside the gene matches. This CDR3 region has 21 residues. This CDR3 reads CAFSSPFIPTRGYSYTDKLIF. The CDR3 DNA follows: TGTGCCTTTAGCTCCCCTTTCATTCCTACGAGGGGGTACAGCTACACCGATAAACTCATCTTT.

Comment on this clone: The TCRdb record carries a much larger clone's protein, which differs from this DNA's translation at residue 10; a read error is the likely cause, and the protein listed here is the DNA translation. This chain uses TRDV2 with TRDJ1; 7 bases map to TRDD3. TCRdb is silent on the J gene; assignment here came from matching the DNA to germline. The CDR3 is made up of 17 amino acids. V gave up 0 bases and J gave up 2 bases; unmatched junction bases: 11. Germline CDR1 reads GEAIGNYY; CDR2 reads EKD. DNA of the CDR3: TGTGCCTGTGACACCGTGGGGGAGGCCCAGAGAACCGATAAACTCATCTTT. Encoded protein: CACDTVGEAQRTDKLIF.

The sample holds many counts of this clone. The protein recorded in TCRdb matches a much larger clone and deviates from this DNA's translation at residue 5, suggesting a read error; the protein here is obtained by translating the DNA. This rearrangement joins TRDV2 to TRDJ1, with TRDD3 as a possible D gene (6 bases). CDR3 length equals 15 residues. The germline V and J ends were trimmed by 2 bases and 10 bases, with 22 bases remaining between them. The germline CDR1 and CDR2 sequences are GEAIGNYY and EKD. The chain's CDR3 is CACDSMGGEEKRLIF. The DNA for the CDR3 is TGTGCCTGTGACAGCATGGGGGGGGAGGAGAAGAGACTCATCTTT.